This TCR beta chain was observed in a study of spatial heterogeneity in lung cancer. Study-wide background: Detected sequences consistently included more beta-chain ones than alpha-chain ones.

This clonotype was counted ten times or more. Germline assignment: CDR1 SEHNR and CDR2 FQNEAQ (reference sequence). The CDR3 runs 15 residues. V shed 0 bases and J shed 1 base, with 9 bases lying between them. Regarding time point: blood at routine non-recurrence follow-up after resection. Sequencing of whole RNA from tumor, nontumor lung or frozen PBMC involved no sorting. TCRdb reprocessed the 5' RACE reads with MiXCR, giving one entry per CDR3 protein. The table includes about 52,000 distinct CDR3 sequences, 6.5% to 7.5% detected once. The input for sequencing was PBMCs, taken at follow-up. The chain employs TRBV7-9 and TRBJ1-1; tentative D call: TRBD1 (5 bases). The TCR originated in a female donor with early-stage non-small cell lung cancer. In DNA form, the CDR3 reads TGTGCCAGCAGCTTAGCGTCAGGGCAGAACACTGAAGCTTTCTTT. Encoded protein: CASSLASGQNTEAFF.